This passage covers 5 T cell receptor beta chains from one sample sequenced in a study of T-cell reconstitution after alpha-beta-depleted transplantation in children. Construction of the TCRbeta library involved unique molecular identifiers. One entry per CDR3 protein results from TCRdb running MiXCR on the PCR reads. The sample records hundreds of thousands of distinct CDR3 sequences, 16% being singletons. Material: PBMCs from the stem cell graft donor, obtained from the stem cell graft. These receptor sequences come from a human donor who donated a stem cell graft to a child with acute myeloid leukemia.

This clonotype came up many times. The V and J genes are TRBV12-3 or TRBV12-4 and TRBJ2-1, with 9 bases identical to TRBD2. V lost 5 bases and J lost 5; bases outside the gene matches: 10. This CDR3 region has 16 residues. The CDR3 loop is CASSQRRGGRHNEQFF. CDR3 in DNA: TGTGCCAGCAGTCAAAGGCGGGGGGGCCGACACAATGAGCAGTTCTTC.

The chain carries TRBV20-1 and TRBJ2-5; 10 bases agree with TRBD2. Germline V gives CDR1 DFQATT, CDR2 SNEGSKA (reference sequence). With 1 base clipped from V and 7 bases from J, the junction kept 21 bases outside the gene matches. CDR3 length: 19 residues. The CDR3 loop is CSARGVLAASGGRGGTQYF. In DNA, the CDR3 is TGCAGTGCTAGAGGCGTCTTAGCGGCTAGCGGGGGCCGGGGTGGGACCCAGTACTTC.

This clonotype was found a few times. This chain uses TRBV10-2 with TRBJ2-1; 13 bases align to TRBD2. V lost 4 bases to trimming and J lost 2 bases; unmatched junction nucleotides: 2. The CDR3 contains 16 residues. Germline V gene sequence: CDR1 WSHSY, CDR2 SAAADI. The CDR3 loop is CASSGTSGGTYNEQFF. CDR3 DNA sequence: TGCGCCAGCAGTGGGACTAGCGGGGGAACCTACAATGAGCAGTTCTTC.

This clonotype was counted a few times. V is TRBV11-2 and J is TRBJ1-1; the D is unclear. CDR1 is SGHAT, CDR2 FQNNGV, per germline. CDR3 size: 13 residues. V was pared by 2 bases and J by 5 bases, with 9 bases between. DNA of the CDR3: TGTGCCAGCAGCTTATACACCGAAACTGAAGCTTTCTTT. Protein: CASSLYTETEAFF.

This clonotype was seen more than once but under ten times. The CDR3 DNA reads as TGTGCCACCAGTGATACCGGATCTGGCTACACCTTC. This sequence encodes CATSDTGSGYTF. The rearrangement joins TRBV24-1 to TRBJ1-2; no clear D. The CDR3 is 12 residues long. Germline V gene sequence: CDR1 KGHDR, CDR2 SFDVKD. V shed 3 bases and J shed 7 bases, with 8 bases lying between them.